What follows is one T cell receptor beta chain and its context. Its specificity is unknown. The data were taken from a study of identical twins. Study-wide findings and caveats: These conclusions were based on statistical analysis (cross-sectional, not following the same donors).

Only healthy Caucasians were enrolled as donors. J lost 2 bases, V lost 2 bases, and 2 bases had no gene match. This CDR3 is 15 amino acids long. TCRdb recomputed calls from the 5' RACE reads with MiXCR, one row per CDR3 protein. Seen here are around 200,000 distinct CDR3 sequences, around a tenth observed once, and the top ten hold about 5%. The chain recombines TRBV12-3 or TRBV12-4 with TRBJ2-1, with 8 bases that match TRBD2. The clonotype comes from a young woman in good health. The specimen was memory (CD45RO+) T cells sorted from blood. CDR3 protein: CASSLRAGAYNEQFF. The CDR3 DNA sequence: TGTGCCAGCAGTTTACGAGCGGGGGCCTACAATGAGCAGTTCTTC.